The source of this T cell receptor beta chain is a study of shared clonotypes between healthy human individuals. CDR3 length equals 16 residues. CDR1 is SGDLS, CDR2 YYNGEE, per germline. The V end was cut by 0 bases, the J end by 0 bases, with 12 bases between. Study observations and caveats: Against clonotypes common to all four donors, non-shared ones had lower generation probabilities.

Libraries were prepared by immunoSEQ multiplex PCR; TCRdb keeps only in-frame clonotypes and omits some of them. The sample records 2.5 million or so clones, 85% to 95% being singletons. About this clone: Its antigen remains unidentified.

The receptor's source is a man between 18 and 29 years old in good health. The sequencing input was naive CD4+ T cells sorted from blood. The subset denotes: CD45RA+ positively selected. The chain couples TRBV9 to TRBJ2-5; D ambiguous. The CDR3 nucleotides read TGTGCCAGCAGCGTAGGCGTTAGCCCGTACCAAGAGACCCAGTACTTC. Translation gives CASSVGVSPYQETQYF.